Presented here are 21 T cell receptor beta chains from one specimen sequenced in a study of regulatory T cells in long-lasting Graves disease. The time point here: newly diagnosed GD, antithyroid drugs for less than 3 months. From RNA extracted from PBMCs, the TCR library was made. Combining iRepertoire HTBI primers with Arm-PCR of CDR3 regions, the authors built TCR beta libraries. TCRdb re-called the multiplex PCR reads with MiXCR, one entry per CDR3 protein. Seen here are 500,000 or so distinct CDR3 sequences, around 15% observed once, and the top ten hold roughly 15%. These data also formed part of another study, on T cells in Graves' hyperthyroidism and ophthalmopathy.

The material was peripheral blood mononuclear cells (PBMCs), obtained at new diagnosis, from a patient treated with antithyroid drugs. Receptors were obtained from a woman aged 50 to 60 with Graves disease.

This chain connects TRBV7-9 to TRBJ2-3, with a tentative D call TRBD2 (5 bases). V lost 2 bases to trimming and J lost 2 bases, with 8 bases between them. The CDR3 extends over 14 amino acids. Germline CDR1 and CDR2: SEHNR and FQNEAQ (reference sequence). The CDR3 DNA sequence: TGTGCCAGCAGCTTATTAGCGAACACAGATACGCAGTATTTT. Its translation is CASSLLANTDTQYF.

In its sample, this clonotype was seen a few times. This sequence joins TRBV18 and TRBJ2-5, with no clear D. V was shortened by 2 bases and J by 0 bases, with 13 bases between the two germline ends. There are 16 residues in the CDR3. Germline-derived CDR1 and CDR2 are KGHSH and LQKENI. CDR3 DNA: TGTGCCAGCTCACCAGCAGAAGGAGCGTACCAAGAGACCCAGTACTTC. Translation gives CASSPAEGAYQETQYF. The full variable domain, completed using reference TRBV18 and TRBJ2-5, is NAGVMQNPRHLVRRRGQEARLRCSPMKGHSHVYWYRQLPEEGLKFMVYLQKENIIDESGMPKERFSAEFPKEGPSILRIQQVVRGDSAAYFCASSPAEGAYQETQYFGPGTRLLVL.

The table lists this clonotype with a few counts. V is TRBV18 and J is TRBJ2-3; 10 bases are shared with TRBD1. Germline CDR1 and CDR2: KGHSH and LQKENI. V lost 0 bases to trimming and J lost 3 bases; unmatched junction nucleotides: 6. This CDR3 is built from 17 residues. This CDR3 reads CASSPPRDRGQTDTQYF. The CDR3 region has the DNA TGTGCCAGCTCACCACCCCGGGACAGGGGACAAACAGATACGCAGTATTTT.

The chain recombines TRBV20-1 with TRBJ2-5, with 7 bases that match TRBD2. CDR1 and CDR2 (germline): DFQATT, SNEGSKA (reference sequence). The CDR3 length is 15 residues. V was pared by 6 bases and J by 3 bases, with 13 bases of the junction left unmatched. The CDR3 bases are TGCAGTGCCGTGGGTGCTATAGGGAGGGAAGAGACCCAGTACTTC. Protein product: CSAVGAIGREETQYF.

This clonotype was seen repeatedly, ten times or more. This chain uses TRBV7-3 with TRBJ1-2; D might be TRBD1 (5 bases). The CDR3 covers 13 residues. Trimming cost V 6 bases and J 6 bases, with 14 bases left between them. Germline loops: CDR1 SGHTA, CDR2 FQGTGA. In nucleotides, the CDR3 is TGTGCCAGCAGTTCCAGTACAGGAAATGGCTACACCTTC. Its protein product is CASSSSTGNGYTF.

This clonotype was observed many times. The chain couples TRBV18 to TRBJ2-3, with D uncertain. The CDR3 has 14 amino acids. V was clipped by 1 base and J by 5 bases, with 10 bases between them. Germline lookup yields CDR1 KGHSH and CDR2 LQKENI. The CDR3 here is CASSPLSGVDTQYF. Written as DNA, the CDR3 is TGTGCCAGCTCACCACTATCAGGTGTAGATACGCAGTATTTT.

In this sample, this clonotype turned up a few times. The V gene is TRBV2, the J gene TRBJ2-3, with 9 nucleotides matching TRBD2. Germline V gene data show CDR1 as SNHLY and CDR2 as FYNNEI. The CDR3 is 16 residues long. J gave up 3 bases and V 3 bases, and 7 bases lay outside the gene matches. CDR3 nucleotide sequence: TGTGCCAGCAGTGACGACGCGACTAGCGGAACAGATACGCAGTATTTT. This translates into CASSDDATSGTDTQYF.

This clonotype has ten or more counts. The chain employs TRBV28 and TRBJ2-5; TRBD2 matches 13 bases. The V gene's germline CDR1 is MDHEN and CDR2 SYDVKM. The CDR3 contains 16 residues. V lost 3 bases, J lost 5 bases, and 6 bases stayed unmatched. The CDR3 spells CASSFRTSGSYETQYF. The CDR3 DNA sequence: TGTGCCAGCAGTTTCCGGACTAGCGGGAGCTACGAGACCCAGTACTTC.

This clonotype has just a few counts. This chain uses TRBV9 with TRBJ2-7, with D uncertain. This CDR3 spans 14 amino acids. Germline values: CDR1 SGDLS, CDR2 YYNGEE. V gave up 4 bases and J gave up 2 bases, with 13 bases separating them. The CDR3 DNA is TGTGCCAGCAGCCCTCAGGTCAGCGCCTACGAGCAGTACTTC. This gives the protein CASSPQVSAYEQYF.

This clonotype came up many times. This chain joins TRBV7-2 and TRBJ2-7, with TRBD1 matching 9 bases. CDR3 length equals 16 residues. CDR1 is SGHTA and CDR2 is FQGNSA in the germline V gene. The V and J ends lost 0 bases and 2 bases, in that order; junction bases with no gene match: 5. DNA for the CDR3: TGTGCCAGCAGCTTAGCGCCGGGACAGGGAGCCTACGAGCAGTACTTC. This gives the protein CASSLAPGQGAYEQYF.

This clonotype was seen ten or more times. This rearrangement joins TRBV5-1 to TRBJ1-1; TRBD1 aligns across 12 bases. Looked up from germline, CDR1 is SGHRS and CDR2 is YFSETQ. There are 14 residues in the CDR3. With 5 bases clipped from V and 12 bases from J, the junction kept 11 bases outside the gene matches. The CDR3 reads CASRVWDRGPRPFF. CDR3 DNA: TGCGCCAGCAGAGTCTGGGACAGGGGGCCTCGGCCTTTCTTT.

This clonotype was seen at least ten times. CDR3 coding DNA: TGTGCCATCAGTGCCTCCCGGGGTGGCAGCATGTACGAGCAGTACTTC. This encodes CAISASRGGSMYEQYF. The genes are TRBV10-3 and TRBJ2-7; possibly TRBD2 for D (5 bases). Germline CDR1 reads ENHRY; CDR2 reads SYGVKD. V dropped 4 bases and J dropped 4 bases, with 20 bases sitting between them. This CDR3 has 16 amino acids.

The rearrangement joins TRBV7-9 to TRBJ1-4, with D unclear. Germline CDR1 is SEHNR and CDR2 is FQNEAQ (reference sequence). Trimming removed 1 base from V and 6 bases from J, with 12 bases in between. The CDR3 is 15 amino acids. In DNA form, the CDR3 reads TGTGCCAGCAGCTTAGTCGCAGACCAAGATGAAAAACTGTTTTTT. Encoded protein: CASSLVADQDEKLFF.

The table lists this clonotype with many counts. The genes are TRBV3-1 and TRBJ2-7; the D call may be TRBD1 or TRBD2 (6 bases each). Germline V gives CDR1 LGHDT, CDR2 YNNKEL (reference sequence). Trimming removed 0 bases at V and 2 bases at J, with 11 bases between. This CDR3 is built from 15 residues. The CDR3 loop is CASSQDRGAAYEQYF. The CDR3 nucleotides are TGTGCCAGCAGCCAAGATAGGGGGGCTGCCTACGAGCAGTACTTC.

The chain is built from TRBV20-1 and TRBJ2-7; D is perhaps TRBD1 or TRBD2 (5 bases each). The CDR3 length is 12 residues. Germline CDR1 and CDR2: DFQATT and SNEGSKA (reference sequence). CDR3 DNA sequence: TGCAGCGCCTCTGGGGGTTTGTACGAGCAGTACTTC. This translates into CSASGGLYEQYF.

The chain has TRBV2 and TRBJ1-6; 11 positions match TRBD1. The ends lost 8 bases at V and 9 bases at J; junction bases unmatched: 6. The CDR3 has 14 amino acids. The germline V gene has CDR1 SNHLY and CDR2 FYNNEI. In nucleotides, the CDR3 is TGTGCCAGCCTCGGACAGGGGGCGGGTTCACCCCTCCACTTT. Residues: CASLGQGAGSPLHF.

This clonotype was counted many times. CDR3 protein: CASSSQGVPFADTQYF. The CDR3 DNA reads TGTGCCAGCAGTTCACAGGGGGTACCATTCGCAGATACGCAGTATTTT. The rearrangement uses TRBV28 and TRBJ2-3; 8 positions agree with TRBD1. This CDR3 comprises 16 residues. Germline values: CDR1 MDHEN, CDR2 SYDVKM. V dropped 4 bases and J dropped 4; count of bases not matched to a gene: 10.

This clonotype was seen many times. This chain links TRBV6-1 with TRBJ2-1; weak D call: TRBD1 (7 bases). Trimming left V 7 bases short and J 1 base short, with 20 bases between. The germline CDR1 and CDR2 sequences are MNHNS and SASEGT. CDR3 size: 17 residues. The CDR3, as DNA: TGTGCCAGCAAAAAGGGGGCAACGGGGGAATCCTACAATGAGCAGTTCTTC. It specifies CASKKGATGESYNEQFF.

As concerns this clonotype: A much bigger clone sits one base away, suggesting this may be a read error. This chain connects TRBV30 to TRBJ2-3; D not certain. The length of the CDR3 is 12 residues. The germline V gene encodes CDR1 GTSNPN and CDR2 SVGIG (reference sequence). CDR3 residues: CVWTSSTDTQYF. CDR3 nucleotide sequence: TGTGTCTGGACCTCTAGCACAGATACGCAGTATTTT.

This chain connects TRBV29-1 to TRBJ1-1; tentatively, D is TRBD1 (6 bases). With 7 bases removed from V and 11 bases from J, the gap between germline ends came to 17 bases. CDR1 SQVTM and CDR2 ANQGSEA come from the germline V gene. CDR3 length: 11 amino acids. CDR3 loop: CSALQGFGAFF. Written as DNA, the CDR3 is TGCAGCGCTCTACAGGGTTTTGGGGCTTTCTTT. Using reference TRBV29-1 and TRBJ1-1 for the parts outside the CDR3, the full variable domain is SAVISQKPSRDICQRGTSLTIQCQVDSQVTMMFWYRQQPGQSLTLIATANQGSEATYESGFVIDKFPISRPNLTFSTLTVSNMSPEDSSIYLCSALQGFGAFFGQGTRLTVV.

This clonotype showed up many times. The chain has TRBV14 and TRBJ2-1; no definite D call. Germline V gene data show CDR1 as SGHDN and CDR2 as FVKESK. CDR3 size: 14 residues. V was clipped by 5 bases and J by 0 bases, with 8 bases between them. Here the CDR3 DNA reads TGTGCCAGCAGCGAGCCGAGCTCCTACAATGAGCAGTTCTTC. Protein sequence: CASSEPSSYNEQFF.